This TCR beta chain is from a study of blood T cell repertoires in COVID-19. Assay used: immunoSEQ multiplex PCR; TCRdb lists only in-frame clones, some missing. The table records some 320,000 clones, less than 85% of them present only once. Losses at the gene ends were 3 bases for V and 7 bases for J; bases not matched to a gene: 3. CDR3 length: 13 residues. The study drew participants aged about 18 to 89 years from roughly 25 US areas. The rearrangement joins TRBV12-3 or TRBV12-4 to TRBJ2-1; 7 positions match TRBD2. This clonotype was obtained from a woman aged 25-40 years who had been exposed to COVID-19. Sequencing was carried out using PBMCs or T cells enriched from blood (not recorded which). The CDR3 reads CASSFPSGNEQFF. In nucleotides, the CDR3 is TGTGCCAGCAGTTTTCCTAGCGGTAATGAGCAGTTCTTC.